The sequence of this T cell receptor beta chain was determined in a study of shared clonotypes between healthy human individuals (TCRdb year 2020). General notes on the study: The cohort comprised two women and a few men aged 18 to 49 years. Each donor's leukapheresis produced roughly between roughly 0.85 and 9 billion PBMCs. For each donor, three plates each were used for CD4 naive and CD4 memory, two plates were used for CD8 naive, and one plate was used for CD8 memory. To increase sequencing depth and limit assay-specific biases, different laboratories used diverse techniques to prepare libraries and sequence TCR repertoires. The study deeply sequenced blood TCR repertoires of about 5 healthy adults to estimate repertoire size and the extent of clonotype sharing between individuals. The paper as a whole reports these results and caveats: Based on pairwise subsampling, the degree of clonotype sharing among donors was expected to be affected by sequencing depth. Even with the large sequencing depth, rarefaction of the sorted-subset datasets indicated that sequencing was incomplete. The genetic and exposure-history diversity represented was limited by the small number of donors. Higher generation probabilities were observed for clonotypes shared by all four sorted-subset donors than for non-shared clonotypes. When a handful of donors were compared, the shared fraction of clonotypes was around 4.6% for naive CD4, around 3.6% for naive CD8, about 2.4% for memory CD4, and 0.4% for memory CD8. Estimated clonotype richness was generally larger for naive than for memory subsets. Only blood was sampled, and tissue TCR repertoires likely differ from those in blood.

Using the deep immunoSEQ assay, TCR CDR3 regions were amplified from genomic DNA by multiplex PCR. Extracted genomic DNA from each cell subset was distributed evenly across all wells of several immunoSEQ 96-well plates, and each plate was treated as a replicate. For sorted subsets, 150 to 200 ng genomic DNA, equal to 25,000 to 35,000 T cell genomes, was loaded into each replicate PCR. Purified libraries were measured with a Qubit 3.0 fluorometer, size-checked on a Bioanalyzer 2100, and measured again with the KAPA Library Quantification kit. A separate single-read 150-cycle Illumina NextSeq 550 flow cell was used to sequence each immunoSEQ 96-well plate. Under the source paper's analysis protocol: Because the immunoSEQ output held only junctional sequences and lacked quality scores, the filtering could not match the filtering applied to full-length reads. To assign V/J genes and CDR3, sequences were annotated using PyIR, a Python wrapper for IgBLAST v1.9, with IMGT germline references. Reads were removed for weak V/J assignments (E-value above 1e-6), missing CDR3, stop codons, out-of-frame junctions, or ambiguous translated residues. V3J clonotypes were defined by identical inferred V gene, J gene, and CDR3 amino acid sequence. To compute the percentage overlap between repertoires, the number of shared unique clonotypes was divided by the size of the smaller repertoire. Repertoire richness was assessed with RTK rarefaction, the Chao1 estimator, and Recon v2.1 estimates of unobserved clonotypes. For all TCRbeta clonotypes obtained by the gDNA method from four donors, generation probabilities were computed with OLGA. Drawn from immuneACCESS, this table holds only the in-frame rearrangements with V and J called that TCRdb kept. Clones are partly lost; checked studies trace under half to an unresolved V gene and leave the rest unexplained. The D gene and trimming were derived from the DNA, and the V and J assignments and clone size from that table. This sample is represented by 1,400,000 or so clones; about 98.5% of them were singletons. Together, the top ten hold about 0.35% of the sample.

Healthy HIV-negative adults with no recently reported acute infections or vaccinations were included as donors. Every donor was a Caucasian adult living in Nashville, Tennessee, USA. CD4+ T cells were enriched by magnetic negative selection, after which naive cells were positively selected on CD45RA and the negative fraction was taken as the memory subset. Blood was obtained by leukapheresis, after which PBMCs were separated by Ficoll-Histopaque density gradient centrifugation and cryopreserved in liquid nitrogen vapor phase. Analytical flow cytometry was used to check the purity and quantity of every magnetically sorted T cell population. Genomic DNA was isolated from every sorted fraction and measured by UV absorbance on a Nanodrop 2000c. Remarks on this clone: Its antigen has not been determined. Base-call qualities are not available, and no considerably larger clone is one nucleotide away.

This clonotype originated in a man aged 25 to 40 in good health. Sample: naive CD4+ T cells sorted from blood. Taken with the paper, the label for cell subset or site translates to: CD45RA+ positively selected.

The encoded CDR3 is CASSSPEGNNEQFF. The base sequence is TGTGCCAGCAGTTCGCCTGAGGGCAACAATGAGCAGTTCTTC. The V and J genes are TRBV28 and TRBJ2-1; tentative D gene TRBD2, with 5 bases matching. V is reduced by 4 bases and J by 5 bases, leaving a spacing of 12 bases between them. The CDR3 measures 14 amino acids from cysteine to phenylalanine. Only the CDR3 DNA stays, 42 bases, in frame from base 1. For CDR1 and CDR2, the germline V gene lists MDHEN and SYDVKM.